This T cell receptor beta chain was recovered during a study of breast tumors, draining lymph nodes, adjacent tissues. Study-wide points: Compared with lymph nodes, tumors were less diverse; compared with nontumor tissue, more.

TCRdb re-called the multiplex PCR reads through MiXCR, storing one row per CDR3 protein. This repertoire shows 150,000 to 200,000 distinct CDR3 sequences, roughly 35% found once; its top ten account for around 3.5%. With 4 bases clipped from V and 10 bases from J, the junction kept 14 bases outside the gene matches. The CDR3 has 15 amino acids. CDR1 and CDR2 from the germline V gene are SGHRS and YFSETQ. As for this clonotype: Its antigen is not identified.

Axillary draining lymph nodes of breast cancer patients supplied the node samples. This sequence originates from a female donor with breast cancer. Some clones in this sample may be carry-over from other donors' samples. The rearrangement joins TRBV5-1 to TRBJ1-2; TRBD1 agrees at 9 bases. The source material was axillary lymph node tissue. The CDR3 spells CASSPGGQGSLDYTF. The CDR3 DNA follows: TGCGCCAGCAGCCCCGGGGGACAGGGTAGCCTTGACTACACCTTC. The whole variable domain, remainder taken from reference TRBV5-1 and TRBJ1-2, is KAGVTQTPRYLIKTRGQQVTLSCSPISGHRSVSWYQQTPGQGLQFLFEYFSETQRNKGNFPGRFSGRQFSNSRSEMNVSTLELGDSALYLCASSPGGQGSLDYTFGSGTRLTVV.